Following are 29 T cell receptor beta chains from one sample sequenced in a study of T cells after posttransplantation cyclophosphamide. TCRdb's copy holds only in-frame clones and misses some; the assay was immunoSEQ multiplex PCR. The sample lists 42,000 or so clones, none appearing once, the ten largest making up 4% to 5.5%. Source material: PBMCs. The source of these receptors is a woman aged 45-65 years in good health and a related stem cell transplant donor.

CDR3: CASSFLPGQGTYEQYF. DNA of the CDR3: TGTGCCAGCAGCTTTCTACCGGGACAGGGAACCTACGAGCAGTACTTC. This chain connects TRBV9 to TRBJ2-5; 9 bases align to TRBD1. The end of the DNA aligns better with TRBJ2-7, so the J call may be wrong. CDR3 size: 16 residues. The germline V gene has CDR1 SGDLS and CDR2 YYNGEE.

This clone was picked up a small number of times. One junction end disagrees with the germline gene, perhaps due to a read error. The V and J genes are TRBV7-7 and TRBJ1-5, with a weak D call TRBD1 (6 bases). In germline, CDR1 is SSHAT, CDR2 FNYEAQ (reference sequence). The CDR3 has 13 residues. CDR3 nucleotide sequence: TGTGCTAGCAGCTTAAACAGGGAACAGCCCCAGCATTTT. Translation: CASSLNREQPQHF. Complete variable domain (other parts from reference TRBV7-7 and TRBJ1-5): GAGVSQSPRYKVTKRGQDVTLRCDPISSHATLYWYQQALGQGPEFLTYFNYEAQPDKSGLPSDRFSAERPEGSISTLTIQRTEQRDSAMYRCASSLNREQPQHFGDGTRLSIL.

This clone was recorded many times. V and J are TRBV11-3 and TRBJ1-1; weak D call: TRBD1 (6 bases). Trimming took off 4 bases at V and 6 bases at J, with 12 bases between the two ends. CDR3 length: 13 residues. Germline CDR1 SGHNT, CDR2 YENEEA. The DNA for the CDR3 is TGTGCCAGCAGCTACCGGGGGGCGGCTGAAGCTTTCTTT. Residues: CASSYRGAAEAFF.

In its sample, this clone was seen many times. CDR3 in amino acids: CASSQEIGAWPQHF. CDR3 DNA sequence: TGTGCCAGCAGCCAGGAGATTGGGGCCTGGCCCCAGCATTTT. The V call is TRBV6-5, the J call TRBJ1-5; maybe TRBD1 (5 bases). V dropped 6 bases and J dropped 9 bases, with 18 bases sitting between them. CDR3 length: 14 amino acids. Per germline, CDR1 MNHEY and CDR2 SVGAGI.

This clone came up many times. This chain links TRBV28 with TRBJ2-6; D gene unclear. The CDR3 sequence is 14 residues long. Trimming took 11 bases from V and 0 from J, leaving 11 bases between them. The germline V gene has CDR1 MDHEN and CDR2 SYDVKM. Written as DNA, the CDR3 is TGTGCCTCCCGTCCTTTCTCTGGGGCCAACGTCCTGACTTTC. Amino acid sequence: CASRPFSGANVLTF.

As DNA, the CDR3 is TGTGCCAGCAGTACCTCCGCGGGACTAGCGGGGGGGCAAGATACGCAGTATTTT. This sequence encodes CASSTSAGLAGGQDTQYF. V and J are TRBV27 and TRBJ2-3; 16 positions agree with TRBD2. Germline CDR1 reads MNHEY; CDR2 reads SMNVEV (reference sequence). This CDR3 contains 18 residues. V gave up 5 bases and J gave up 5 bases; unmatched junction bases: 10.

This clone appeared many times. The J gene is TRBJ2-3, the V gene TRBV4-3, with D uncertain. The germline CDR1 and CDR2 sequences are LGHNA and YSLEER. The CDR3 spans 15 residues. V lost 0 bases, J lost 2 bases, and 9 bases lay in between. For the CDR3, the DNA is TGCGCCAGCAGCCAAGATTCACAGATCACAGATACGCAGTATTTT. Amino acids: CASSQDSQITDTQYF.

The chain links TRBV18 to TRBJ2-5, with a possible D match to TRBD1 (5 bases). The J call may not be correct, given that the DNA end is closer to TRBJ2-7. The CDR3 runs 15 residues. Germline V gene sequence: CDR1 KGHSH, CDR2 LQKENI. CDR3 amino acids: CASSMIFGAPGEQYF. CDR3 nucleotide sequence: TGTGCCAGCTCAATGATATTTGGGGCGCCGGGCGAGCAGTACTTC.

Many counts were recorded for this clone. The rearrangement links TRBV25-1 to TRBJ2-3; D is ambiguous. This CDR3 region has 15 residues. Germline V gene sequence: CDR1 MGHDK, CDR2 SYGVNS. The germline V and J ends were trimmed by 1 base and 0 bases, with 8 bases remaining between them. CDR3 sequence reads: CASSEFPSSTDTQYF. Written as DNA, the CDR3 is TGTGCCAGCAGTGAATTTCCCTCTAGCACAGATACGCAGTATTTT.

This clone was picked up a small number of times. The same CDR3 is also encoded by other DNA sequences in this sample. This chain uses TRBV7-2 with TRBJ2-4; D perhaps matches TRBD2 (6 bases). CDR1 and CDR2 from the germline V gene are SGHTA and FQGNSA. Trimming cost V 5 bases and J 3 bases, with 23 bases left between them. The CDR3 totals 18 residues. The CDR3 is CASSPKVGGGAGKNIQYF. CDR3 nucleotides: TGTGCCAGCAGCCCCAAAGTGGGCGGAGGGGCGGGCAAAAACATTCAGTACTTC.

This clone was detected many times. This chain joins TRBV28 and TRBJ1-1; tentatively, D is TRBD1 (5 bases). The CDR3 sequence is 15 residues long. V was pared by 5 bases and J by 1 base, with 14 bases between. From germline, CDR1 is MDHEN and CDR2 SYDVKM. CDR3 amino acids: CASSQIVRGNTEAFF. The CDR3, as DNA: TGTGCCAGCAGTCAGATCGTAAGGGGGAACACTGAAGCTTTCTTT.

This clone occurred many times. CDR3 region: CASSITGGYSYEQYF. The CDR3, as DNA: TGTGCCAGTAGTATTACCGGGGGGTACTCCTACGAGCAGTACTTC. The chain has TRBV19 and TRBJ2-7; the match to TRBD2 covers 7 bases. The CDR3 has 15 residues. J gave up 0 bases and V 3 bases, and 5 bases lay outside the gene matches. Germline values: CDR1 LNHDA, CDR2 SQIVND (reference sequence).

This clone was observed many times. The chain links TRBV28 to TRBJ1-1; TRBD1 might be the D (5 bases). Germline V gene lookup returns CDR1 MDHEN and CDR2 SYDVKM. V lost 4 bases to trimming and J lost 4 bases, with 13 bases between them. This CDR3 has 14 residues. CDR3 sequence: CASSSWGFSTEAFF. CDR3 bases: TGTGCCAGCAGTTCCTGGGGCTTTAGCACTGAAGCTTTCTTT.

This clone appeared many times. DNA for the CDR3: TGTGCCAGCAGCTGGGGGGGTACTAATGAAAAACTGTTTTTT. It yields the protein CASSWGGTNEKLFF. V and J are TRBV5-6 and TRBJ1-4; a weak D match, TRBD1 (5 bases). Trimming took 3 bases from V and 2 from J, leaving 8 bases between them. The CDR3 extends over 14 amino acids. Per the germline V gene, CDR1 is SGHDT and CDR2 is YYEEEE.

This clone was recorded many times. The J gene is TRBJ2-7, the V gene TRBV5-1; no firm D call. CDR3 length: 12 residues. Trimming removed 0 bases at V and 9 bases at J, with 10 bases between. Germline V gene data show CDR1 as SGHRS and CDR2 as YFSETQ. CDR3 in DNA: TGCGCCAGCAGCTTGGTTCTACAGACGCAGTACTTC. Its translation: CASSLVLQTQYF.

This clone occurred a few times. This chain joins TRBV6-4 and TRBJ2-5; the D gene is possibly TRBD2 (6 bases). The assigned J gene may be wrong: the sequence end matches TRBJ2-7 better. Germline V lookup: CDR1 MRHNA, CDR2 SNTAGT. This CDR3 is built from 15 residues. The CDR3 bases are TGTGCCAGCAGTGACCGGCCGGCGGGACCTTACGAGCAGTACTTC. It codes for CASSDRPAGPYEQYF.

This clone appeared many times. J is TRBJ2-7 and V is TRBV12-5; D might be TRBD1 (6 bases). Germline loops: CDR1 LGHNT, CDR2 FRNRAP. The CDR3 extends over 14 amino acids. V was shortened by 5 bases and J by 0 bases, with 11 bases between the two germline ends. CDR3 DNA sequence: TGTGCTAGTGGTCCCGGGACAAGCTCCTACGAGCAGTACTTC. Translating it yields CASGPGTSSYEQYF.

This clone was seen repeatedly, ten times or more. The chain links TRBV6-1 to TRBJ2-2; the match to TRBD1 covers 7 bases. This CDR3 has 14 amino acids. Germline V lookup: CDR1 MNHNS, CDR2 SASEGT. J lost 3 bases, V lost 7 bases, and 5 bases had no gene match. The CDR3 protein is CASIGQVYTGELFF. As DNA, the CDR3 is TGTGCCAGCATAGGACAGGTCTACACCGGGGAGCTGTTTTTT.

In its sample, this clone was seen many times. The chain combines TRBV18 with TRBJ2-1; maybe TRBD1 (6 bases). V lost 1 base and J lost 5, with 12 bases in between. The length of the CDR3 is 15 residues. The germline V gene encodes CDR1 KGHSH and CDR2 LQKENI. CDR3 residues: CASSPQKGVHNEQFF. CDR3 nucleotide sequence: TGTGCCAGCTCACCACAAAAGGGGGTGCACAATGAGCAGTTCTTC.

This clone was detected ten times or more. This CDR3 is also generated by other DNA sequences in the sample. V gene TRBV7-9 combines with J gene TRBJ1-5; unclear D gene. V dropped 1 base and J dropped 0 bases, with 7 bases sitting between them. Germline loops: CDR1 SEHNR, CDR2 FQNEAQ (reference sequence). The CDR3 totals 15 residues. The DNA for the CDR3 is TGTGCCAGCAGCTTAGGCGGCTATAGCAATCAGCCCCAGCATTTT. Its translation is CASSLGGYSNQPQHF. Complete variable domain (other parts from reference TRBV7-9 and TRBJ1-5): DTGVSQNPRHKITKRGQNVTFRCDPISEHNRLYWYRQTLGQGPEFLTYFQNEAQLEKSRLLSDRFSAERPKGSFSTLEIQRTEQGDSAMYLCASSLGGYSNQPQHFGDGTRLSIL.

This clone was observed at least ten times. The CDR3 protein is CAWKTGIYEQYF. The DNA for the CDR3 is TGTGCCTGGAAGACAGGGATTTACGAGCAGTACTTC. The chain has TRBV30 and TRBJ2-7; TRBD1 matches at 7 bases. Germline CDR1 GTSNPN, CDR2 SVGIG (reference sequence). The V segment lost 4 bases and the J segment 4 bases; nucleotides outside the gene matches: 4. The CDR3 consists of 12 residues.

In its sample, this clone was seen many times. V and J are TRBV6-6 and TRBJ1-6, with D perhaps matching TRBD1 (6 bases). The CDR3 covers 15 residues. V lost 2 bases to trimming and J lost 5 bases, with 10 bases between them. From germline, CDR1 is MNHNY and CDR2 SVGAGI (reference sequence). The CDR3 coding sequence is TGTGCCAGCAGTTACGGACAGTCAAATAATTCACCCCTCCACTTT. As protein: CASSYGQSNNSPLHF.

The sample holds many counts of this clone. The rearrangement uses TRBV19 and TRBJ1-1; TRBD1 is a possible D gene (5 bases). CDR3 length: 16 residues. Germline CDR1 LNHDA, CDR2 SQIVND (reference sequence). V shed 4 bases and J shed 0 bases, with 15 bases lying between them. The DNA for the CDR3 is TGTGCCAGTAGTACCCCCCGTCGACAGTTGAACACTGAAGCTTTCTTT. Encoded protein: CASSTPRRQLNTEAFF.

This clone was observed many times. This CDR3 is CASSEAGSGVQPQHF. CDR3 bases: TGTGCCAGCAGTGAAGCGGGGTCCGGGGTGCAGCCCCAGCATTTT. This chain connects TRBV6-1 to TRBJ1-5; D is undetermined. This CDR3 has 15 amino acids. Germline values: CDR1 MNHNS, CDR2 SASEGT. Trimming shortened V by 0 bases and J by 7 bases, and 13 bases separated the two germline ends.

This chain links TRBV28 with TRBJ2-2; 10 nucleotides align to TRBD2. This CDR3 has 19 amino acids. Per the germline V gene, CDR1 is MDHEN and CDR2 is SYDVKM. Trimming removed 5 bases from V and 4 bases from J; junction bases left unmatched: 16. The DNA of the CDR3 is TGTGCCAGCAGTCCCCGTGTCAGCGGGGGGGCCAGGTTCACCGGGGAGCTGTTTTTT. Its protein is CASSPRVSGGARFTGELFF. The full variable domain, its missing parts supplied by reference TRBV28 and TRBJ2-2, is DVKVTQSSRYLVKRTGEKVFLECVQDMDHENMFWYRQDPGLGLRLIYFSYDVKMKEKGDIPEGYSVSREKKERFSLILESASTNQTSMYLCASSPRVSGGARFTGELFFGEGSRLTVL.

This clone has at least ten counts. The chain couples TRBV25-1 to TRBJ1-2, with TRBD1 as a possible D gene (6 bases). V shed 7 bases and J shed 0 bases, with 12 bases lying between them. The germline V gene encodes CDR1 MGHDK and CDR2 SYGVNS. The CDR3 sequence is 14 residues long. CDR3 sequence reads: CASTPRGANYGYTF. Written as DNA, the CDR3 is TGTGCCAGCACCCCCAGGGGCGCTAACTATGGCTACACCTTC.

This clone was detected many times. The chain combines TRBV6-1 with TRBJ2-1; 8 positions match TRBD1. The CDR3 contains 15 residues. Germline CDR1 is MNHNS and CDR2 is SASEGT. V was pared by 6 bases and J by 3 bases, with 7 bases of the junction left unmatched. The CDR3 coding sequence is TGTGCCAGCAGCCCGGACAGGGCCTACTACAATGAGCAGTTCTTC. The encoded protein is CASSPDRAYYNEQFF.

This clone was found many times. The CDR3 loop reads CASSQSGTVLYGYTF. As DNA, the CDR3 is TGTGCCAGCAGCCAATCCGGGACAGTCCTCTATGGCTACACCTTC. V gene TRBV4-2 combines with J gene TRBJ1-2, with 7 positions matching TRBD1. The trim removed 2 bases at V and 4 bases at J, leaving 7 bases unmatched. Germline V CDR1 and CDR2: LGHNA, YNFKEQ. CDR3 size: 15 residues.

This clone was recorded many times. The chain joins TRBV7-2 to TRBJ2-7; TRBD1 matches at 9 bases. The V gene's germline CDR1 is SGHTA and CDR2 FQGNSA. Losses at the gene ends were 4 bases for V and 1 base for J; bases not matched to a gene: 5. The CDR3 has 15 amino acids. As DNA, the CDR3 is TGTGCCAGCAGCTGGGGACAGGGAAGTTCCTACGAGCAGTACTTC. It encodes CASSWGQGSSYEQYF.